This T cell receptor (beta chain) was documented in a study of blood T cell repertoires in COVID-19. Study-wide context: The origin of the acute and convalescent COVID-19 samples was the United States, Italy and Spain. T cells, B-cell-depleted T cells, or PBMCs supplied cDNA or gDNA.

The CDR3 sequence is 17 residues long. Germline trimming cut 5 bases from V and 4 bases from J; bases unmatched to any gene: 10. Germline assignment: CDR1 KGHDR and CDR2 SFDVKD. This clone appeared a single time. As handled by the study authors: Reference gene primer amplification gave estimated nucleated cell counts. TCRdb keeps only in-frame clones here, not all; method: immunoSEQ multiplex PCR. D and trimming come from the DNA, and the V and J calls and clone size come from that table. The data show under 400,000 clones, with approximately 87% seen just once and 8.5% to 12% held by the top ten. V gene TRBV24-1 combines with J gene TRBJ2-3; 11 bases match TRBD2. The TCR comes from a woman in her 30s with COVID-19, enrolled during active disease. The sample was peripheral blood. CDR3 coding DNA: TGTGCCACCAGTGCCGTAGCGGGAGGGAAGGGGGCAGATACGCAGTATTTT. Residues: CATSAVAGGKGADTQYF.